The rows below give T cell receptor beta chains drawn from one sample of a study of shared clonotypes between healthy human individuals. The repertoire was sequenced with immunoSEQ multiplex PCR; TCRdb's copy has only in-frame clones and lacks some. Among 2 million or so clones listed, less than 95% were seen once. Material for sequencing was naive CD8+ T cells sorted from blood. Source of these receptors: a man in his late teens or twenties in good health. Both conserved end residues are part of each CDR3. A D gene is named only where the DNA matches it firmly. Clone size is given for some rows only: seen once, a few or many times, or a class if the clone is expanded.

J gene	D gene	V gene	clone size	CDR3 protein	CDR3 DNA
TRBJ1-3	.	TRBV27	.	CASSPAGRSGNTIYF	TGTGCCAGCAGCCCGGCCGGGAGATCGGGAAACACCATATATTTT
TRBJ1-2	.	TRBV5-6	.	CASSLRDNSNYGYTF	TGTGCCAGCAGCTTGCGAGACAATTCTAACTATGGCTACACCTTC
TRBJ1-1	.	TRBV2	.	CASSPPAGVDTEAFF	TGTGCCAGCAGCCCCCCCGCAGGGGTGGACACTGAAGCTTTCTTT
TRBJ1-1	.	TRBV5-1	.	CASSDRQAPNTEAFF	TGCGCCAGCAGCGACCGACAGGCCCCGAACACTGAAGCTTTCTTT
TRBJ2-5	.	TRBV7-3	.	CASSPKGGLGKETQYF	TGTGCCAGCAGCCCAAAAGGGGGGCTGGGGAAAGAGACCCAGTACTTC
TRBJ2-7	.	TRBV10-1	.	CASSEKNEQYF	TGCGCCAGCAGTGAGAAGAACGAGCAGTACTTC
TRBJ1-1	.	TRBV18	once	CASSPGGLNTEAFF	TGTGCCAGCTCACCAGGGGGATTGAACACTGAAGCTTTCTTT
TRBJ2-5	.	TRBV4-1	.	CASSQTTGLQETQYF	TGCGCCAGCAGCCAAACTACCGGGTTGCAAGAGACCCAGTACTTC
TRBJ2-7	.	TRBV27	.	CASSPGHSYEQYF	TGTGCCAGCAGTCCGGGCCACTCCTACGAGCAGTACTTC
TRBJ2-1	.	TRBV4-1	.	CASSLGGNEQFF	TGCGCCAGCAGCCTGGGTGGCAATGAGCAGTTCTTC
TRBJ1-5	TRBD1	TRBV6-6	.	CASSTTGGDNQPQHF	TGTGCCAGCAGTACGACAGGGGGTGACAATCAGCCCCAGCATTTT
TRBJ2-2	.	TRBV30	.	CAWTKTHGELFF	TGTGCCTGGACCAAGACGCACGGGGAGCTGTTTTTT
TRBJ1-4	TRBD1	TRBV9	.	CASSVGDRAEKLFF	TGTGCCAGCAGCGTAGGGGACAGGGCTGAAAAACTGTTTTTT
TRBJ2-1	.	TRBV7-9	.	CASSTPGSAHNEQFF	TGTGCCAGCAGCACACCTGGAAGTGCCCACAATGAGCAGTTCTTC
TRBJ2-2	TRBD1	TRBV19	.	CASSIGAGTGLFF	TGTGCCAGTAGTATAGGGGCCGGGACAGGACTGTTTTTT
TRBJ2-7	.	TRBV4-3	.	CASSQELSESAYEQYF	TGCGCCAGCAGCCAAGAATTATCAGAATCGGCCTACGAGCAGTACTTC
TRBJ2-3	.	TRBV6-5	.	CASGPTDTQYF	TGTGCCAGCGGCCCAACAGATACGCAGTATTTT
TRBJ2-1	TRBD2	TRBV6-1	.	CASTTLAGGYNEQFF	TGTGCCAGCACTACTCTAGCGGGGGGCTACAATGAGCAGTTCTTC
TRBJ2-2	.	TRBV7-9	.	CASSLNYAGELFF	TGTGCCAGCAGCTTAAACTACGCCGGGGAGCTGTTTTTT
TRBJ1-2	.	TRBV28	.	CASSFRLEYYGYTF	TGTGCCAGCAGTTTTCGCCTCGAATACTATGGCTACACCTTC
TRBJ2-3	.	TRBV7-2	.	CASSLAGRGTDTQYF	TGTGCCAGCAGCTTAGCAGGGAGAGGGACAGATACGCAGTATTTT
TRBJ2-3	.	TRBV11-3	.	CASSSRGGDTDTQYF	TGTGCCAGCAGCTCGAGGGGGGGAGATACAGATACGCAGTATTTT
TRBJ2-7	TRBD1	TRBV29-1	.	CSVKQGEATYEQYF	TGCAGCGTCAAACAGGGGGAGGCCACCTACGAGCAGTACTTC
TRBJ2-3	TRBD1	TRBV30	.	CAWSVGAGGWEDTQYF	TGTGCCTGGAGTGTCGGGGCAGGGGGCTGGGAAGATACGCAGTATTTT
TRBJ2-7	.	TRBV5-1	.	CASSLAIQTLTSYEQYF	TGCGCCAGCAGCTTGGCCATCCAGACACTAACCAGCTACGAGCAGTACTTC
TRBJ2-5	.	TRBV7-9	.	CASEGLGETQYF	TGTGCCAGCGAGGGGTTAGGAGAGACCCAGTACTTC
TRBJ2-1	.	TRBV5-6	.	CASSLAPRNNEQFF	TGTGCCAGCAGCTTGGCGCCCCGGAACAATGAGCAGTTCTTC
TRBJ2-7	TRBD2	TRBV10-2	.	CASSEDWFWGGDRTYEQYF	TGCGCCAGCAGTGAGGACTGGTTCTGGGGGGGGGACCGGACCTACGAGCAGTACTTC
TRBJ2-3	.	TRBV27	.	CASSHSPGEADTQYF	TGTGCCAGCAGTCACTCCCCGGGGGAGGCAGATACGCAGTATTTT
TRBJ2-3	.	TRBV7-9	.	CASSSSTDTQYF	TGTGCCAGCAGCAGTTCCACAGATACGCAGTATTTT
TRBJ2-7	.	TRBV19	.	CASSPQDGYYEQYF	TGTGCCAGTAGTCCTCAGGACGGCTACTACGAGCAGTACTTC
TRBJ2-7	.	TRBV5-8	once	CASMGTASYEQYF	TGTGCCAGCATGGGGACGGCGTCCTACGAGCAGTACTTC
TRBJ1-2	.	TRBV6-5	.	CASSSQGNGYTF	TGTGCCAGCAGTTCTCAGGGGAATGGCTACACCTTC
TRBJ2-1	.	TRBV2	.	CASSEGGTGNDEQFF	TGTGCCAGCAGTGAAGGCGGGACTGGAAACGATGAGCAGTTCTTC
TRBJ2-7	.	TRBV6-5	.	CASRIGSESYEQYF	TGTGCCAGCAGGATCGGGAGCGAATCCTACGAGCAGTACTTC
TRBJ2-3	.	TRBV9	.	CASSPDWSSTDTQYF	TGTGCCAGCAGCCCGGACTGGTCCTCCACAGATACGCAGTATTTT
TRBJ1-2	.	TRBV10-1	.	CASSESLANQAHF	TGCGCCAGCAGTGAGTCGCTCGCTAATCAGGCCCACTTC
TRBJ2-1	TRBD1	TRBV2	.	CASPGTGANYEQFF	TGTGCCAGCCCCGGGACAGGGGCTAATTATGAGCAGTTCTTC
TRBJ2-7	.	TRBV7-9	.	CASSPIDYEQYF	TGTGCCAGCAGCCCAATAGACTACGAGCAGTACTTC
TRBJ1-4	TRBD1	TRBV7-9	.	CASSYTGGGGEKLFF	TGTGCCAGCAGCTATACAGGGGGAGGAGGAGAAAAACTGTTTTTT
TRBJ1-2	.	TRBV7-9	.	CASSSANRVSYTF	TGTGCCAGCAGCTCTGCGAACAGGGTTAGCTACACCTTC
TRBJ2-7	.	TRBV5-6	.	CASSLGVGTYEQYF	TGTGCCAGCAGCTTGGGGGTTGGGACCTACGAGCAGTACTTC
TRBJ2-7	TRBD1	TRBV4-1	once	CASSLRQGAYEQYF	TGCGCCAGCAGCCTGAGACAGGGGGCCTACGAGCAGTACTTC
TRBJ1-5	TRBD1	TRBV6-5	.	CASRTGPSNQPQHF	TGTGCCAGCAGGACAGGGCCTAGCAATCAGCCCCAGCATTTT
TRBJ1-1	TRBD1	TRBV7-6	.	CASSRDRANTEAFF	TGTGCCAGCAGCCGGGACAGGGCGAACACTGAAGCTTTCTTT
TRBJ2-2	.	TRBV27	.	CASSLVEGDTGELFF	TGTGCCAGCAGCCTTGTCGAGGGGGACACCGGGGAGCTGTTTTTT
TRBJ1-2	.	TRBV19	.	CASTGGHYGYTF	TGTGCCAGTACGGGGGGCCACTATGGCTACACCTTC
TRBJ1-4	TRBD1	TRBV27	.	CASSLQPGTENEKLFF	TGTGCCAGCTCACTACAACCCGGGACAGAAAATGAAAAACTGTTTTTT
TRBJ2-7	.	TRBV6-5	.	CASSYSGPYSPYEQYF	TGTGCCAGCAGTTACTCAGGGCCCTATAGTCCATACGAGCAGTACTTC
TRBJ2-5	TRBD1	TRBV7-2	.	CASSLAGTGETQYF	TGTGCCAGCAGCTTAGCCGGGACAGGGGAGACCCAGTACTTC
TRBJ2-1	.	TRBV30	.	CAWNQVTYNEQFF	TGTGCCTGGAACCAAGTCACCTACAATGAGCAGTTCTTC
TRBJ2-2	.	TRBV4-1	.	CASSQVYANTGELFF	TGCGCCAGCAGCCAAGTATACGCGAACACCGGGGAGCTGTTTTTT
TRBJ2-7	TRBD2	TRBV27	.	CASSPHGGRVYEQYF	TGTGCCAGCAGTCCTCACGGCGGGAGGGTCTACGAGCAGTACTTC
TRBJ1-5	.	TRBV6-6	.	CASFPGSNQPQHF	TGTGCCAGCTTCCCAGGGAGCAATCAGCCCCAGCATTTT
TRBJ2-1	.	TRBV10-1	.	CASSEPYGEQFF	TGCGCCAGCAGTGAGCCGTATGGGGAGCAGTTCTTC
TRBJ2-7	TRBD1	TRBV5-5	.	CASRVQGSGYEQYF	TGTGCCAGCAGGGTACAGGGGTCTGGCTACGAGCAGTACTTC
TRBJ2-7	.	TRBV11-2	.	CASSLVRGETYEQYF	TGTGCCAGCAGCTTAGTAAGGGGGGAGACCTACGAGCAGTACTTC